The 30 T cell receptor beta chains listed next were all sequenced from one sample in a study of blood T cell repertoires in COVID-19. Assay used: immunoSEQ multiplex PCR; TCRdb lists only in-frame clones, some missing. Found here are approximately 74,000 clones, around 87% of them singletons; the top ten hold around 1.3%. Material: peripheral blood. Receptor source: a woman aged 60 to 75 with acute or convalescent COVID-19.

The V and J genes are TRBV27 and TRBJ1-1; perhaps TRBD1 as D (6 bases). V was pared by 1 base and J by 1 base, with 10 bases between. The CDR3 covers 15 residues. Per the germline V gene, CDR1 is MNHEY and CDR2 is SMNVEV (reference sequence). The CDR3 DNA reads as TGTGCCAGCAGTTTATTGGGGGCATCGAACACTGAAGCTTTCTTT. Translating gives CASSLLGASNTEAFF.

The rearrangement links TRBV7-6 to TRBJ1-5, with TRBD1 as a possible D gene (6 bases). The V gene lost 1 base and the J gene lost 6 bases, with 10 bases spanning the gap. CDR3 size: 14 residues. Per the germline V gene, CDR1 is SGHVS and CDR2 is FNYEAQ. CDR3 amino acids: CASSLVQGGQPQHF. The DNA of the CDR3 is TGTGCCAGCAGCTTAGTACAGGGCGGTCAGCCCCAGCATTTT.

V usage is TRBV30 and J usage is TRBJ1-2, with 7 positions matching TRBD1. J lost 2 bases, V lost 2 bases, and 5 bases had no gene match. There are 14 residues in the CDR3. CDR1 and CDR2 (germline): GTSNPN, SVGIG (reference sequence). The CDR3 DNA sequence: TGTGCCTGGAGTTTACAGGGGTTAAACTATGGCTACACCTTC. Translated, it gives CAWSLQGLNYGYTF.

There are a few counts of this clone. The rearrangement joins TRBV19 to TRBJ1-2; possible D gene TRBD1, 5 bases. The germline V and J ends were trimmed by 1 base and 4 bases, with 10 bases remaining between them. The CDR3 contains 14 residues. CDR1 and CDR2 (germline): LNHDA, SQIVND (reference sequence). The CDR3 region has the DNA TGTGCCAGTAGTATAGCTGGGGCCTTCTATGGCTACACCTTC. Translation: CASSIAGAFYGYTF.

This clone was picked up a small number of times. This chain joins TRBV5-6 and TRBJ1-3; no firm D call. V gave up 2 bases and J gave up 4 bases, with 7 bases separating them. There are 13 residues in the CDR3. The V gene's germline CDR1 is SGHDT and CDR2 YYEEEE. The CDR3 DNA sequence: TGTGCCAGCAGCTTTGGGAGAGGAAACACCATATATTTT. Translating it yields CASSFGRGNTIYF.

The J gene is TRBJ2-7, the V gene TRBV5-6, with 10 nucleotides matching TRBD1. Germline lookup yields CDR1 SGHDT and CDR2 YYEEEE. Trimming at V came to 3 bases and at J to 4 bases, leaving 1 base not matched to a gene. The CDR3 length is 13 residues. CDR3: CASSWGQGYEQYV. CDR3 nucleotides: TGTGCCAGCAGCTGGGGACAGGGGTACGAGCAGTACGTC.

V is TRBV18 and J is TRBJ1-2; 7 nucleotides match TRBD1. CDR3 size: 16 residues. The V gene end was trimmed by 4 bases and the J gene end by 5 bases; junction bases not matched to a gene: 13. Germline assignment: CDR1 KGHSH and CDR2 LQKENI. CDR3 sequence: CASSQTQGDLLYGYTF. The CDR3 DNA reads TGTGCCAGCTCACAGACTCAGGGGGACCTCTTGTATGGCTACACCTTC.

The rearrangement joins TRBV29-1 to TRBJ1-5; D is uncertain. Trimming took 5 bases from V and 0 from J, leaving 8 bases between them. Germline lookup yields CDR1 SQVTM and CDR2 ANQGSEA. The CDR3 is 13 amino acids. CDR3 nucleotide sequence: TGCAGCGTTCTAGAGAATAGCAATCAGCCCCAGCATTTT. Amino acid sequence: CSVLENSNQPQHF. Full variable domain (rest looked up from reference TRBV29-1 and TRBJ1-5): SAVISQKPSRDICQRGTSLTIQCQVDSQVTMMFWYRQQPGQSLTLIATANQGSEATYESGFVIDKFPISRPNLTFSTLTVSNMSPEDSSIYLCSVLENSNQPQHFGDGTRLSIL.

The chain links TRBV7-2 to TRBJ2-5, with 10 bases aligning to TRBD2. Per the germline V gene, CDR1 is SGHTA and CDR2 is FQGNSA. The CDR3 runs to 17 residues. With 0 bases clipped from V and 4 bases from J, the junction kept 8 bases outside the gene matches. The CDR3 sequence is CASSLAGGASGRETQYF. In DNA, the CDR3 is TGTGCCAGCAGCTTAGCGGGGGGCGCTAGCGGGAGAGAGACCCAGTACTTC.

This chain uses TRBV6-5 with TRBJ2-7; TRBD1 might be the D (5 bases). Trimming removed 2 bases at V and 3 bases at J, with 8 bases between. This CDR3 is built from 13 residues. The germline CDR1 and CDR2 sequences are MNHEY and SVGAGI. The CDR3 protein is CASSYRQGYEQYV. Written as DNA, the CDR3 is TGTGCCAGCAGTTACCGTCAGGGCTACGAGCAGTACGTC.

V usage is TRBV2 and J usage is TRBJ2-5, with TRBD2 identical over 16 bases. V lost 6 bases, J lost 5 bases, and 6 bases stayed unmatched. CDR1 SNHLY and CDR2 FYNNEI come from the germline V gene. The CDR3 has 16 amino acids. The CDR3 bases are TGTGCCAGCAGCACTGGGACTAGCGGGAGGGGGGAGACCCAGTACTTC. Its protein product is CASSTGTSGRGETQYF.

V usage is TRBV7-2 and J usage is TRBJ2-2; TRBD1 matches 12 bases. Germline lookup yields CDR1 SGHTA and CDR2 FQGNSA. Unmatched junction bases numbered 17, after V lost 5 bases and J lost 7 bases. This CDR3 comprises 19 residues. The CDR3, as DNA: TGTGCCAGCAGCCATCTCGTGTCCGGGACAGGGGGCCGCGACGGGGAGCTGTTTTTT. Translated: CASSHLVSGTGGRDGELFF.

The genes are TRBV7-3 and TRBJ2-2, with TRBD2 identical over 10 bases. CDR3 length: 17 residues. Germline lookup yields CDR1 SGHTA and CDR2 FQGTGA. The V and J ends lost 6 bases and 6 bases, in that order; junction bases with no gene match: 13. The CDR3 sequence is CASSPLAGAHGSGELFF. CDR3 DNA: TGTGCCAGCAGTCCGCTAGCGGGAGCCCACGGCTCCGGGGAGCTGTTTTTT.

The gene calls are TRBV3-1 (or the pseudogene TRBV3-2) and TRBJ2-6, with D unresolved. With 5 bases removed from V and 2 bases from J, the gap between germline ends came to 7 bases. This CDR3 is built from 14 residues. Germline V CDR1 and CDR2: LGHDT, YNNKEL (reference sequence). CDR3 sequence (DNA): TGTGCCAGCAGCTTTGGGCCTGGGGCCAACGTCCTGACTTTC. It encodes CASSFGPGANVLTF.

This clone appeared once. The CDR3 coding sequence is TGCGCCAGCAGCCAAGAGTACAGGGGGATCAAAAACATTCAGTACTTC. This translates into CASSQEYRGIKNIQYF. The gene calls are TRBV4-1 and TRBJ2-4; 8 bases fit TRBD1. J gave up 3 bases and V 0 bases, and 4 bases lay outside the gene matches. The CDR3 loop spans 16 amino acids. The V gene's germline CDR1 is MGHRA and CDR2 YSYEKL.

The CDR3 here is CASTGTGDNYGYTF. The CDR3 DNA sequence: TGTGCCAGCACCGGGACAGGGGATAACTATGGCTACACCTTC. The V and J genes are TRBV7-9 and TRBJ1-2, with 10 bases fitting TRBD1. The CDR3 contains 14 residues. After removal of 7 bases from V and 1 base from J, the junction contained 3 bases not matched to a gene. The germline V gene has CDR1 SEHNR and CDR2 FQNEAQ (reference sequence). The whole variable domain, filled in from reference TRBV7-9 and TRBJ1-2, reads DTGVSQNPRHKITKRGQNVTFRCDPISEHNRLYWYRQTLGQGPEFLTYFQNEAQLEKSRLLSDRFSAERPKGSFSTLEIQRTEQGDSAMYLCASTGTGDNYGYTFGSGTRLTVV.

The chain links TRBV5-4 to TRBJ2-2; TRBD2 might be the D (5 bases). V lost 6 bases to trimming and J lost 2 bases, with 11 bases between them. CDR1 and CDR2 from the germline V gene are SGHNT and YYREEE (reference sequence). The CDR3 totals 14 residues. The DNA of the CDR3 is TGTGCCAGCACGGCCGGGGTCAACACCGGGGAGCTGTTTTTT. Amino acids: CASTAGVNTGELFF.

This chain uses TRBV3-1 (or the pseudogene TRBV3-2) with TRBJ2-5; 9 nucleotides match TRBD1. Trimming at V came to 4 bases and at J to 4 bases, leaving 7 bases not matched to a gene. This CDR3 is 15 amino acids long. The germline V gene has CDR1 LGHDT and CDR2 YNNKEL (reference sequence). The CDR3 here is CASSPGTGTGETQYF. The CDR3, as DNA: TGTGCCAGCAGCCCCGGGACAGGGACGGGAGAGACCCAGTACTTC.

CDR3 residues: CASSSKLRTRPYGYTF. The CDR3 DNA is TGTGCCAGCAGTTCAAAACTACGGACTCGCCCCTATGGCTACACCTTC. The chain carries TRBV27 and TRBJ1-2; the D is unclear. V was shortened by 4 bases and J by 4 bases, with 19 bases between the two germline ends. The CDR3 has 16 amino acids. CDR1 is MNHEY and CDR2 is SMNVEV in the germline V gene (reference sequence).

The CDR3 spells CASSYSSPGTEAFF. Here the CDR3 DNA reads TGTGCCAGCAGTTACTCGAGCCCGGGGACTGAAGCTTTCTTT. The chain links TRBV6-5 to TRBJ1-1; D not resolved. Germline values: CDR1 MNHEY, CDR2 SVGAGI. V was clipped by 0 bases and J by 5 bases, with 10 bases between them. This CDR3 is built from 14 residues.

The rearrangement links TRBV2 to TRBJ2-4; the match to TRBD1 covers 7 bases. The germline V gene encodes CDR1 SNHLY and CDR2 FYNNEI. The CDR3 spans 14 residues. V dropped 1 base and J dropped 5; count of bases not matched to a gene: 2. Here the CDR3 DNA reads TGTGCCAGCAGTGAAGACAGGGGCCAAAACATTCAGTACTTC. Protein sequence: CASSEDRGQNIQYF.

The chain carries TRBV5-1 and TRBJ2-1, with 9 nucleotides matching TRBD2. V lost 2 bases and J lost 0; bases outside the gene matches: 3. Germline V gives CDR1 SGHRS, CDR2 YFSETQ. The length of the CDR3 is 16 residues. CDR3 sequence: CASSLSSGASYNEQFF. The DNA of the CDR3 is TGCGCCAGCAGCTTATCTAGCGGGGCCTCCTACAATGAGCAGTTCTTC.

In nucleotides, the CDR3 is TGTGCCAGTAGTCACCGTACCAAGCCCTACGAGCAGTACGTC. Translated, it gives CASSHRTKPYEQYV. The V call is TRBV19, the J call TRBJ2-7; no clear D gene. V was pared by 5 bases and J by 2 bases, with 13 bases between. This CDR3 region has 14 residues. Per the germline V gene, CDR1 is LNHDA and CDR2 is SQIVND (reference sequence).

The chain combines TRBV9 with TRBJ2-1; D is perhaps TRBD1 (6 bases). The germline V and J ends were trimmed by 4 bases and 2 bases, with 16 bases remaining between them. This CDR3 is built from 16 residues. CDR1 is SGDLS, CDR2 YYNGEE, per germline. CDR3 in DNA: TGTGCCAGCAGCCACCTTGCGACAGGCACCTACAATGAGCAGTTCTTC. Translated, it gives CASSHLATGTYNEQFF.

The chain links TRBV30 to TRBJ1-1; 10 nucleotides match TRBD1. The germline CDR1 and CDR2 sequences are GTSNPN and SVGIG (reference sequence). V trimming: 1 base; J trimming: 6 bases; junction bases outside the gene matches: 5. The CDR3 length is 14 residues. Here the CDR3 DNA reads TGTGCCTGGAGTGAGACAGGGGGCAACCCTGAAGCTTTCTTT. As protein: CAWSETGGNPEAFF.

V usage is TRBV6-2 or TRBV6-3 and J usage is TRBJ1-1, with 8 bases matching TRBD1. V was pared by 0 bases and J by 7 bases, with 7 bases of the junction left unmatched. From germline, CDR1 is MNHEY and CDR2 SVGEGT. The CDR3 consists of 15 residues. The DNA for the CDR3 is TGTGCCAGCAGTTACTCCCGGACAGGGTCCGGTGAAGCTTTCTTT. Translation gives CASSYSRTGSGEAFF.

The rearrangement joins TRBV19 to TRBJ2-1; D possibly corresponds to TRBD2 (5 bases). The CDR3 length is 15 residues. Looked up from germline, CDR1 is LNHDA and CDR2 is SQIVND (reference sequence). Between the trimmed V and J ends, which lost 0 bases and 7 bases, there was a span of 13 bases. DNA for the CDR3: TGTGCCAGTAGTATAGACTTAAGCGAGCGGAATGAGCAGTTCTTC. Translated, it gives CASSIDLSERNEQFF.

The rearrangement links TRBV10-3 to TRBJ2-1, with TRBD2 matching 12 bases. There are 20 residues in the CDR3. V trimming: 6 bases; J trimming: 0 bases; junction bases outside the gene matches: 15. CDR1 ENHRY and CDR2 SYGVKD come from the germline V gene. The DNA of the CDR3 is TGTGCCATCAGGGATACTCGGACTAGCGGGGTTTTTAGCTCCTACAATGAGCAGTTCTTC. Translation gives CAIRDTRTSGVFSSYNEQFF.

This clone has just one count. The CDR3 DNA reads TGTGCCAGCAGCTTAGTAGCGGGAGGGGACAATGAGCAGTTCTTC. Translating it yields CASSLVAGGDNEQFF. This chain joins TRBV7-2 and TRBJ2-1, with TRBD2 matching over 11 bases. The trim removed 1 base at V and 5 bases at J, leaving 1 base unmatched. In germline, CDR1 is SGHTA, CDR2 FQGNSA. The CDR3 extends over 15 amino acids.

The chain employs TRBV7-8 and TRBJ1-5; possibly TRBD1 for D (5 bases). V lost 1 base to trimming and J lost 3 bases, with 7 bases between them. Germline V CDR1 and CDR2: SGHVS, FQNEAQ. This CDR3 comprises 14 residues. CDR3 bases: TGTGCCAGCAGCTTAGGACAGATCAATCAGCCCCAGCATTTT. Its translation: CASSLGQINQPQHF.